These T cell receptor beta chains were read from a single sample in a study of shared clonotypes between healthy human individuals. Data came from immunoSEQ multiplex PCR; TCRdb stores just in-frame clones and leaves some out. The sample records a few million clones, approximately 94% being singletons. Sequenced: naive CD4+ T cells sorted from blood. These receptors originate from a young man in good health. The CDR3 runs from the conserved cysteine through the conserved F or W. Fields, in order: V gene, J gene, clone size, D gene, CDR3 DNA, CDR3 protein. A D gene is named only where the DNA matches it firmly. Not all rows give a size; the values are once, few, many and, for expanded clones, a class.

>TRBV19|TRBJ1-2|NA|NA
TGTGCCAGTAGTACGGAGATCTATGGCTACACCTTC
CASSTEIYGYTF
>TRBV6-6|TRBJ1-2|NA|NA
TGTGCCAGCAGTTCTACCCCTAGCAGGGACGGCTACACCTTC
CASSSTPSRDGYTF
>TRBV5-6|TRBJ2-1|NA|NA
TGTGCCAGCAGCTTGCGGCTTGCTAAACTCAATGAGCAGTTCTTC
CASSLRLAKLNEQFF
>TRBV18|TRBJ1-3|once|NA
TGTGCCAGCTCACCGAATGGGGGGACCTCTGGAAACACCATATATTTT
CASSPNGGTSGNTIYF
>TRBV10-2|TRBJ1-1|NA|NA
TGCGCCACGAGCCCTCCTCCGGGGGTGAACACTGAAGCTTTCTTT
CATSPPPGVNTEAFF
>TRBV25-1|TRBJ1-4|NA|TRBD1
TGTGCCAGCAGTGCCCCCGGGACAGGGGGGGAAAAACTGTTTTTT
CASSAPGTGGEKLFF
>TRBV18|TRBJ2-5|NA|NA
TGTGCCAGCTCACCACCGGTGGGGGAGACCCAGTACTTC
CASSPPVGETQYF
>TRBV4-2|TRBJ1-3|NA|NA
TGTGCCAGCAGCCAAGGAGCCCAAGGGTTCGGAAACACCATATATTTT
CASSQGAQGFGNTIYF
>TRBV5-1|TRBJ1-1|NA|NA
TGCGCCAGCAGGCCCGGACAGATCAACACTGAAGCTTTCTTT
CASRPGQINTEAFF
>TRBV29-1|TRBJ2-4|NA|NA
TGCAGCGTTGGCAGTCAAGGGTCCAAAAACATTCAGTACTTC
CSVGSQGSKNIQYF
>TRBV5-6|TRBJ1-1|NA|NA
TGTGCCAGCAGCTTGTCTGATTTGCGGAACACTGAAGCTTTCTTT
CASSLSDLRNTEAFF
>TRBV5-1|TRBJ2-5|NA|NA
TGCGCCAGCAGCTTGGATGATTTAGGGACCCAGTACTTC
CASSLDDLGTQYF
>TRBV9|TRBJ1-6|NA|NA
TGTGCCAGCAGCCTGCAAGAATCCGAGGGGGGCCCTCTCTTT
CASSLQESEGGPLF
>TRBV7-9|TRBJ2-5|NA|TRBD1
TGTGCCAGCAGCCTACTTGGGACAGTACAAGAGACCCAGTACTTC
CASSLLGTVQETQYF
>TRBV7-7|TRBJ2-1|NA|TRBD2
TGTGCTAGCAGCAAGGGAGGAGCGGGGACCCACGATGAGCAGTTCTTC
CASSKGGAGTHDEQFF
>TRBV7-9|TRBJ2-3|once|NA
TGTGCCAGCAGCCGATTGGTGGGTACGACTAGCACAGATACGCAGTATTTT
CASSRLVGTTSTDTQYF
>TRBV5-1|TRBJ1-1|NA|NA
TGCGCCAGCAGCTTGGGGAGCGGCACTGAAGCTTTCTTT
CASSLGSGTEAFF
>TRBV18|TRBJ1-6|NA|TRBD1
TGTGCCACCCAAATACCGGGACAGGGTAATTCACCCCTCCACTTT
CATQIPGQGNSPLHF
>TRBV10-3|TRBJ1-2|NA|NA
TGTGCCATCAGTGAAGAGCCGTCCAGGGACTACACCTTC
CAISEEPSRDYTF
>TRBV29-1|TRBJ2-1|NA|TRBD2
TGCAGCGTTGGCCTAGCGGTCTACAATGAGCAGTTCTTC
CSVGLAVYNEQFF
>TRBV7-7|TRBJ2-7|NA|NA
TGTGCTAGCAGCTCGGAGGCGGGACAGCGCTACTACGAGCAGTACTTC
CASSSEAGQRYYEQYF
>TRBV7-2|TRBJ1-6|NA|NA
TGTGCCAGCAGCCCCGACCGGACTCTCCACTTT
CASSPDRTLHF
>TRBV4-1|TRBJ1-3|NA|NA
TGCGCCAGCAGCCAGGACCCCCCGGGACTGACCTCTGGAAACACCATATATTTT
CASSQDPPGLTSGNTIYF
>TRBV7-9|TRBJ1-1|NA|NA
TGTGCCAGCAGCTTCGACAGTCTGAACACTGAAGCTTTCTTT
CASSFDSLNTEAFF
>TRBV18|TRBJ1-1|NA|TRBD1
TGTGCCAGCTCACGGGGACAGGGGGAGGCTGAAGCTTTCTTT
CASSRGQGEAEAFF
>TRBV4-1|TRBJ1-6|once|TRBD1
TGCGCCAGCAGCCAAAGCTCGGGTGGGCACAGGGGTGGTTCACCCCTCCACTTT
CASSQSSGGHRGGSPLHF
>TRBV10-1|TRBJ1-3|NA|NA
TGCGCCAGCACGGACGGTGGAACTGGAAACACCATATATTTT
CASTDGGTGNTIYF
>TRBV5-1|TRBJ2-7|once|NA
TGCGCCAGCAGCTTGGGACTTGGGCAGATCTACGAGCAGTACTTC
CASSLGLGQIYEQYF
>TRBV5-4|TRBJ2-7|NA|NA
TGTGCCAGCAGCCTGGGTGGAGGGCGCGTCTACGAGCAGTACTTC
CASSLGGGRVYEQYF
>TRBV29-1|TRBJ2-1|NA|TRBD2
TGCAGCGTTGGAACTCGGCTAGCGGTAAATGAGCAGTTCTTC
CSVGTRLAVNEQFF
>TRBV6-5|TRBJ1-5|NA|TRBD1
TGTGCCAGCAGCGATGACAGGGGCCAGCCCCAGCATTTT
CASSDDRGQPQHF
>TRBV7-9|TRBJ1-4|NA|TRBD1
TGTGCCAGCAGCTTCAGGACAGGAATGGGGCGGGCAACTAATGAAAAACTGTTTTTT
CASSFRTGMGRATNEKLFF
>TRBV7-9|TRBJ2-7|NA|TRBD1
TGTGCCAGCAGCCCACAGGGGCTTCCATACGAGCAGTACTTC
CASSPQGLPYEQYF
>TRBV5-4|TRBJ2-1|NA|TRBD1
TGTGCCAGCAGCTGGACAGGAGAAAATGAGCAGTTCTTC
CASSWTGENEQFF
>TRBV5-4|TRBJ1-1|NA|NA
TGTGCCAGCAGCTTGGGCACCGGGACGGTGAACACTGAAGCTTTCTTT
CASSLGTGTVNTEAFF
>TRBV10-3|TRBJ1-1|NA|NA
TGTGCCATCAGTGAGTTTGGGGTTAACACTGAAGCTTTCTTT
CAISEFGVNTEAFF
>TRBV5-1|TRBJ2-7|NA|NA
TGCGCCAGCAGCTTGAGCAGTTACGAGCAGTACTTC
CASSLSSYEQYF
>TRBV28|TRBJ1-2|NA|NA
TGTGCCAGCACGACCGGGGCCAGCGGCTACACCTTC
CASTTGASGYTF
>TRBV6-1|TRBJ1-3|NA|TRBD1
TGTGCCAGCAGTGAAGCGGGACAGGGGGCTGGTGGAAACACCATATATTTT
CASSEAGQGAGGNTIYF
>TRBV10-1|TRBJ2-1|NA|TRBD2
TGCGCCAGCAGTGAGTTTAGCGGGAGCGGAACCTACAATGAGCAGTTCTTC
CASSEFSGSGTYNEQFF
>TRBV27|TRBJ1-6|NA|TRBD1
TGTGCCAGCTTGCCGACAGGGGGTTTTTTTAATTCACCCCTCCACTTT
CASLPTGGFFNSPLHF
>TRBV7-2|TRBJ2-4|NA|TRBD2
TGTGCCAGCAGCCAGCCGGGGGGGGAGGGAGCCAAAAACATTCAGTACTTC
CASSQPGGEGAKNIQYF
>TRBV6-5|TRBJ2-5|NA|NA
TGTGCCAGCAGATCACCAGGGGGGAAGACCCAGTACTTC
CASRSPGGKTQYF